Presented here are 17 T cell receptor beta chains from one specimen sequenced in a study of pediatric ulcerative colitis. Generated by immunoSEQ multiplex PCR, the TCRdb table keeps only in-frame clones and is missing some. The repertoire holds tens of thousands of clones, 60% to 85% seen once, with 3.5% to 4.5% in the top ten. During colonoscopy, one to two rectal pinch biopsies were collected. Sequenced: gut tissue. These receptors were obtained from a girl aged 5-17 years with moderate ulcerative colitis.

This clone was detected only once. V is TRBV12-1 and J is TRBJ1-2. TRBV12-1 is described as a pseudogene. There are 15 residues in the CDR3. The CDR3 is CASTTDGGINYGYTF. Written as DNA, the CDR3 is TGTGCCAGCACCACGGACGGAGGGATAAACTATGGCTACACCTTC.

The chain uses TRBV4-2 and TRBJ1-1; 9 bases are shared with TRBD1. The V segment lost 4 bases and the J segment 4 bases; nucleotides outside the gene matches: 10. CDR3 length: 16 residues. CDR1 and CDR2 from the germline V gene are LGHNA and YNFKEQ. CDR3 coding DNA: TGTGCCAGCAGCCCAGCCGGGACAGGGAAGGGCACTGAAGCTTTCTTT. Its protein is CASSPAGTGKGTEAFF.

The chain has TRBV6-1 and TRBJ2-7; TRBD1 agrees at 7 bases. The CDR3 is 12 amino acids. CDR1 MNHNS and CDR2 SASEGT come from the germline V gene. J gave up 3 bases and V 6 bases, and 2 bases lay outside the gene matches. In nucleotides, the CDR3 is TGTGCCAGCAGCCGGGACAGCTACGAGCAGTACTTC. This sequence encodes CASSRDSYEQYF.

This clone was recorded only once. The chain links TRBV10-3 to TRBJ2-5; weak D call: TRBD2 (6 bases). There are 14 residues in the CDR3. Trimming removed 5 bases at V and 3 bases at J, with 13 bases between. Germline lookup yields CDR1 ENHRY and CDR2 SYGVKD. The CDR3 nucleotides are TGTGCCATCAGTTCCGGGTCGGGGGAAGAGACCCAGTACTTC. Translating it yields CAISSGSGEETQYF.

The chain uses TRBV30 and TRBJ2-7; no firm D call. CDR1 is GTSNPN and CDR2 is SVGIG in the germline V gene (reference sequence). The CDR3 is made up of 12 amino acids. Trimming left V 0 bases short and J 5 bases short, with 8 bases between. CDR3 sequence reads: CAWSVTINEQYF. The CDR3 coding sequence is TGTGCCTGGAGTGTAACTATCAACGAGCAGTACTTC.

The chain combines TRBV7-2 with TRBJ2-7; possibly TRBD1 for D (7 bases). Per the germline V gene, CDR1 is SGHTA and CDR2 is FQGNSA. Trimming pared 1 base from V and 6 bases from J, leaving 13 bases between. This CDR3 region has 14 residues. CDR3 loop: CASSLDRGLVEQYF. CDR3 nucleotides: TGTGCCAGCAGCTTAGACAGGGGACTGGTCGAGCAGTACTTC.

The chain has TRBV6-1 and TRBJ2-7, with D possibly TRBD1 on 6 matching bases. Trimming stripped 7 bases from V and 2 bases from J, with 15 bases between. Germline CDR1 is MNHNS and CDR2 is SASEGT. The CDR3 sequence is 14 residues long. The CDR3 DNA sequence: TGTGCCAGCACCCTCCAGGGGACGGCCTACGAGCAGTACTTC. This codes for CASTLQGTAYEQYF.

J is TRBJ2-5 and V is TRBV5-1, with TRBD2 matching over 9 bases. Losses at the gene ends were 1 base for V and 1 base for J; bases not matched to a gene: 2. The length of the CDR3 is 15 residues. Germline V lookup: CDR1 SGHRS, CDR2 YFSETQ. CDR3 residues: CASSLQAGGQETQYF. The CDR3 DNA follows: TGCGCCAGCAGCTTGCAAGCGGGGGGCCAAGAGACCCAGTACTTC. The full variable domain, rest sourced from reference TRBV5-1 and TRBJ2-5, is KAGVTQTPRYLIKTRGQQVTLSCSPISGHRSVSWYQQTPGQGLQFLFEYFSETQRNKGNFPGRFSGRQFSNSRSEMNVSTLELGDSALYLCASSLQAGGQETQYFGPGTRLLVL.

The CDR3 DNA follows: TGTGCCAGCAGCGTAGGTCCCAACACCTACAATGAGCAGTTCTTC. This sequence encodes CASSVGPNTYNEQFF. The genes are TRBV9 and TRBJ2-1; D is unresolved. Trimming took 0 bases from V and 2 from J, leaving 9 bases between them. The CDR3 sequence is 15 residues long. Germline V gene sequence: CDR1 SGDLS, CDR2 YYNGEE.

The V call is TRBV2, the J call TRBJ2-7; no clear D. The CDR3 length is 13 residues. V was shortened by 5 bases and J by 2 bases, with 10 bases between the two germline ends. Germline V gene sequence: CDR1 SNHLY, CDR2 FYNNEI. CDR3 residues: CASSRRNTYEQYF. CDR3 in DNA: TGTGCCAGCAGTCGACGAAACACCTACGAGCAGTACTTC.

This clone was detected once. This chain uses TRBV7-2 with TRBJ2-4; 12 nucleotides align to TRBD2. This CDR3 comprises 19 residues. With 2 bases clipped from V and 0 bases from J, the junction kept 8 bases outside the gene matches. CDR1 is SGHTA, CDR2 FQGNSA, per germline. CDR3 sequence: CASSLFGSSGGAAKNIQYF. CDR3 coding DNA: TGTGCCAGCAGCTTATTCGGCTCTAGCGGGGGGGCAGCCAAAAACATTCAGTACTTC.

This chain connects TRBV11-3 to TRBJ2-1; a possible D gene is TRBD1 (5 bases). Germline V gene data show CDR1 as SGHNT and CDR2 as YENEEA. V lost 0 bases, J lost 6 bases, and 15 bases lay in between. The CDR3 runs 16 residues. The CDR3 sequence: CASSLETAGLSNEQFF. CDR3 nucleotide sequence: TGTGCCAGCAGCTTAGAAACTGCAGGGCTAAGCAATGAGCAGTTCTTC.

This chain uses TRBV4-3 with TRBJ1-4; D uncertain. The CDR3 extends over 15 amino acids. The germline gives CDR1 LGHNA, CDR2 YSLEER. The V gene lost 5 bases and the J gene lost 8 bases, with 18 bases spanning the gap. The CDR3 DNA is TGCGCCAGCAGCTCCCAGACGGGTTACGGGGAAAAACTGTTTTTT. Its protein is CASSSQTGYGEKLFF.

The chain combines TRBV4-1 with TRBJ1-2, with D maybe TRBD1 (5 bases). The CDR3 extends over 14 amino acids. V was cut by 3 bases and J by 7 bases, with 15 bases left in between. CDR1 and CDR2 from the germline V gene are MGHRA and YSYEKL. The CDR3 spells CASSQTDRRSGYTF. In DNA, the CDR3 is TGCGCCAGCAGCCAGACAGATCGTCGGAGTGGCTACACCTTC.

CDR3 sequence reads: CASSQEAVRGGSETQYF. As DNA, the CDR3 is TGCGCCAGCAGCCAAGAGGCCGTGAGGGGAGGGTCCGAGACCCAGTACTTC. V and J are TRBV4-1 and TRBJ2-5, with 7 bases that match TRBD2. V shed 0 bases, J shed 5 bases, and the junction held 12 bases outside the gene matches. Per the germline V gene, CDR1 is MGHRA and CDR2 is YSYEKL. The CDR3 is made up of 17 amino acids.

CDR3 DNA: TGTGCCAGCAGTGAATGGGACAGGGGAACGTCTGGGGCCAACGTCCTGACTTTC. Its protein is CASSEWDRGTSGANVLTF. This chain links TRBV6-1 with TRBJ2-6; 10 bases line up with TRBD1. The CDR3 has 18 residues. Germline CDR1 and CDR2: MNHNS and SASEGT. V was clipped by 2 bases and J by 1 base; unmatched bases: 5.

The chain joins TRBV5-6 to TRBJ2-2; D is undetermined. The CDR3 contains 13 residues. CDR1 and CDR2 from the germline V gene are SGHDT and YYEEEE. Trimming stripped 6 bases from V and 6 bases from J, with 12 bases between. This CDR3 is CASNPMGSGELFF. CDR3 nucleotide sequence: TGTGCCAGCAACCCAATGGGGTCCGGGGAGCTGTTTTTT.